These T cell receptor beta chains were read from a single sample in a study of blood T cell repertoires in COVID-19. The assay was immunoSEQ multiplex PCR, and TCRdb's table has in-frame clones only and misses some. This table has about 260,000 clones, over 70% appearing once. Sequenced sample: peripheral blood. The receptor set was obtained from a woman between 40 and 50 years old who had recovered from COVID-19. The CDR3 runs from the conserved cysteine through the conserved F or W. D genes are given only for firm matches. A clone size is listed for some rows: how often the clone was seen (once, few, many), or a class if it is expanded.

TGCGCCAGCAGCTCCGCCCTGACAGGGGCCAAGGGAGATACGCAGTATTTT	CASSSALTGAKGDTQYF	-	TRBV5-1	TRBJ2-3	TRBD1
TGTGCCAGCAGCCAACGGTTGCGAGAGACCCAGTACTTC	CASSQRLRETQYF	-	TRBV14	TRBJ2-5	-
TGTGCCAGCAGTGCCTGGGGGGACCAAGAGACCCAGTACTTC	CASSAWGDQETQYF	few	TRBV6-2/TRBV6-3	TRBJ2-5	-
TGTGCCAGCAGCCTCCCGGGACTACCCGCCGGGGAGCTGTTTTTT	CASSLPGLPAGELFF	-	TRBV11-3	TRBJ2-2	TRBD2
TGCGCCAGCAGCGACAGTTGGGGCAATCAGCCCCAGCATTTT	CASSDSWGNQPQHF	-	TRBV4-3	TRBJ1-5	-
TGCGCCAGCAGCCCGAGACAGGGGGCGAGGGAGACCCAGTACTTC	CASSPRQGARETQYF	-	TRBV5-1	TRBJ2-5	TRBD1
TGCGCCAGCAGCTTGTCTAGCGGGGGGGCCCCTAGGGAGACCCAGTACTTC	CASSLSSGGAPRETQYF	-	TRBV5-1	TRBJ2-5	TRBD2
TGCGCCAGCAGCCCCTGGGAGGGTGGCTATGGCTACACCTTC	CASSPWEGGYGYTF	-	TRBV4-1	TRBJ1-2	-
TGTGCCAGCTCAGCTAGCGGGGGGGTCTACAATGAGCAGTTCTTC	CASSASGGVYNEQFF	-	TRBV18	TRBJ2-1	TRBD2
TGTGCCAGCTCGAGGGCGGTGGGCAATTCACCCCTCCACTTT	CASSRAVGNSPLHF	-	TRBV3-1/TRBV3-2	TRBJ1-6	-
TGTGCCAGCAGTTACCGGAGGGGTTCCCTCTATGAGCAGTTCTTC	CASSYRRGSLYEQFF	-	TRBV6-5	TRBJ2-1	-
TGTGCTTGGAGTAGGCGGAGGCGGGACGAGCAGTACTTC	CAWSRRRRDEQYF	-	TRBV30	TRBJ2-7	-
TGTGCCAGCCTCGCGGGGGGGACAGATACGCAGTATTTT	CASLAGGTDTQYF	-	TRBV5-4	TRBJ2-3	TRBD2
TGTGCCAGCAGTTACCTGGACAGGGTGAACACTGAAGCTTTCTTT	CASSYLDRVNTEAFF	-	TRBV6-6	TRBJ1-1	TRBD1
TGTGCCAGCAGCTTACCGGGAGAGGTCTATGGCTACACCTTC	CASSLPGEVYGYTF	-	TRBV7-2	TRBJ1-2	-
TGTGCCAGCAGCTTGACGCTCGAGAAGCTCAATGAGCAGTTCTTC	CASSLTLEKLNEQFF	-	TRBV5-6	TRBJ2-1	-
TGTGCCAGCAGTTTAGCCGGGGAGGCCTACAATGAGCAGTTCTTC	CASSLAGEAYNEQFF	-	TRBV27	TRBJ2-1	-
TGTGCCAGTAGTTCGGACAGGGGAGAGACCCAGTACTTC	CASSSDRGETQYF	-	TRBV19	TRBJ2-5	TRBD1
TGTGCCAGCAGCGTAGGAGCGGGGGGTAGAGAGACCCAGTACTTC	CASSVGAGGRETQYF	-	TRBV9	TRBJ2-5	TRBD2
TGTGCCAGCAGCCCCTTCGACACAGGGCAATACTCCTACGAGCAGTACTTC	CASSPFDTGQYSYEQYF	-	TRBV5-4	TRBJ2-7	-
TGTGCCAGCAGATTGGACAGATGGAGAAACACTGAAGCTTTCTTT	CASRLDRWRNTEAFF	many	TRBV27	TRBJ1-1	-
TGTGCCAGCAGCACAGTTCGGACAGGACAAGAGACCCAGTACTTC	CASSTVRTGQETQYF	-	TRBV5-4	TRBJ2-5	TRBD1
TGTGCCAGCAGTTTTTCCCAGGGGCCGACTACTAACTATGGCTACACCTTC	CASSFSQGPTTNYGYTF	-	TRBV27	TRBJ1-2	-
TGTGCCAGCAGCTCCCCCGGGAATTCACCCCTCCACTTT	CASSSPGNSPLHF	-	TRBV9	TRBJ1-6	-
TGTGCCAGCTCACCCGACAGGTATTACGAGCAGTACTTC	CASSPDRYYEQYF	-	TRBV18	TRBJ2-7	-
TGTGCCAGCAGCCGCCGGCTGAGGCCCTACGAGCAGTACTTC	CASSRRLRPYEQYF	-	TRBV14	TRBJ2-7	-
TGCGCCAGCAGCACACCGGGGGGGTTTGGCAATGAGCAGTTCTTC	CASSTPGGFGNEQFF	-	TRBV5-1	TRBJ2-1	TRBD2
TGCGCCAGCAGCCAAGAGGGCGCAGGGGGCTCCTATAATTCACCCCTCCACTTT	CASSQEGAGGSYNSPLHF	-	TRBV4-3	TRBJ1-6	TRBD1
TGCGCCAGCAGCCAAGAACCGGGACAGAATAATTCACCCCTCCACTTT	CASSQEPGQNNSPLHF	few	TRBV4-3	TRBJ1-6	TRBD1
TGTGCCAGCAGCTTCTCGGAAGGGGGCATGGACACCTTC	CASSFSEGGMDTF	-	TRBV7-9	TRBJ1-2	TRBD1
TGTGCCAGCAGTCCAGGGGGAGGTGGCTACACCTTC	CASSPGGGGYTF	-	TRBV12-3/TRBV12-4	TRBJ1-2	TRBD1
TGTGCCAGCAGCCAGGGGGATGTGCTAGCAATAAATACCGGGGAGCTGTTTTTT	CASSQGDVLAINTGELFF	-	TRBV21-1	TRBJ2-2	-
TGTGCCAGCAGCTTTCTCGGGGGGGCCACAGATACGCAGTATTTT	CASSFLGGATDTQYF	-	TRBV7-3	TRBJ2-3	TRBD2
TGTGCCAGCAGCCCGATTGCAGACAGCTCCTACAATGAGCAGTTCTTC	CASSPIADSSYNEQFF	-	TRBV7-2	TRBJ2-1	-
TGTGCCAGCAGTACTGCAGGGAAAGCTTTCTTT	CASSTAGKAFF	-	TRBV27	TRBJ1-1	-